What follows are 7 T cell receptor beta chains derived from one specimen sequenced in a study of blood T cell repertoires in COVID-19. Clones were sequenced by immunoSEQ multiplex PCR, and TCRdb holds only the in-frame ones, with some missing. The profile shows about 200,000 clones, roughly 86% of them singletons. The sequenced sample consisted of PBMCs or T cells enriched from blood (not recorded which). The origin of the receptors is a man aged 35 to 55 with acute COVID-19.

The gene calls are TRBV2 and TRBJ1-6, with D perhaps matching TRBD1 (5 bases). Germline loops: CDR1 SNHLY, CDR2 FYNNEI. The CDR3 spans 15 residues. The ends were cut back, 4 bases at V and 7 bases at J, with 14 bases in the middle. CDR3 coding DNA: TGTGCCAGCAGTGTACGACAGATTACCAATTCACCCCTCCACTTT. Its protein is CASSVRQITNSPLHF.

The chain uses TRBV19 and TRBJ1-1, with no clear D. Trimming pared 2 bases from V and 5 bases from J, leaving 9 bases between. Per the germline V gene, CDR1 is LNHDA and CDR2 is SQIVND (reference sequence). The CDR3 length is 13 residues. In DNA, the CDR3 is TGTGCCAGTAGTATAACGAGGCTGACTGAAGCTTTCTTT. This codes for CASSITRLTEAFF.

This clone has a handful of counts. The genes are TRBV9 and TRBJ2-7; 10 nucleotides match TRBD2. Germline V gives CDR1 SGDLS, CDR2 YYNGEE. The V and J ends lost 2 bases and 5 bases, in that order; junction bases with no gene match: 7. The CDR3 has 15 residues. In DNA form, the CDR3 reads TGTGCCAGCAGCGTCACTAGCGGGACTAGCGACGAGCAGTACTTC. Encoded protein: CASSVTSGTSDEQYF.

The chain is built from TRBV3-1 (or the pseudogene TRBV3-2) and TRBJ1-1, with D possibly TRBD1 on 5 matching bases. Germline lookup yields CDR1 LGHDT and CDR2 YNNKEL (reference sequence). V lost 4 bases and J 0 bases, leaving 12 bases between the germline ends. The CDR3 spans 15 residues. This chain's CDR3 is CASSPRQIMNTEAFF. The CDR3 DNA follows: TGTGCCAGCAGCCCCCGACAGATTATGAACACTGAAGCTTTCTTT.

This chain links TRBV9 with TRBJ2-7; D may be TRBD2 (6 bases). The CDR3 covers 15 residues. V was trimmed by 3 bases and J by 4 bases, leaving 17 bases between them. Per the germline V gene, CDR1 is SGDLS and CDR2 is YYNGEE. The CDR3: CASSGRESRDYEQYF. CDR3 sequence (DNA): TGTGCCAGCAGCGGGAGGGAGAGCCGGGATTACGAGCAGTACTTC.

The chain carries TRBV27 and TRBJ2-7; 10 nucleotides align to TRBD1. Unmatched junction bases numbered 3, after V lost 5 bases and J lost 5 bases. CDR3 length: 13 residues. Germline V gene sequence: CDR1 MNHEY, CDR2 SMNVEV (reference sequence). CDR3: CASSPGQGHEQYF. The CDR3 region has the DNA TGTGCCAGCAGTCCGGGACAGGGGCACGAGCAGTACTTC.

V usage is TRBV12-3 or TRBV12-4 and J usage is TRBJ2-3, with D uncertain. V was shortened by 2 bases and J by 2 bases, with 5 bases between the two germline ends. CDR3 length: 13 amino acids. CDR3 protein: CASSLMATDTQYF. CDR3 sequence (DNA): TGTGCCAGCAGTTTAATGGCCACAGATACGCAGTATTTT.